The present T cell receptor beta chain was sequenced within a study of Graves' ophthalmopathy and Graves' hyperthyroidism. Whole-study results and caveats: A majority of expanded thyroid clonotypes exceeding 0.001 frequency were likewise present in blood.

CDR1 is GTSNPN and CDR2 is SVGIG in the germline V gene (reference sequence). V was clipped by 1 base and J by 4 bases, with 7 bases between them. The length of the CDR3 is 13 residues. Amplified material comprised TCR beta CDR3 regions derived from RNA transcripts. RT-PCR with HTBI primers came first, then second-round multiplex PCR. Each CDR3 protein gets one entry after TCRdb re-called the multiplex PCR reads with MiXCR. This table has about 210,000 distinct CDR3 sequences, approximately 28% appearing once. At least ten counts were recorded for this clonotype. The antigen is not known. V gene TRBV30 combines with J gene TRBJ2-2; D gene unclear. The receptor was derived from a man aged 50-60 years with Graves' ophthalmopathy. The specimen was peripheral blood. The CDR3, as DNA: TGTGCCTGGAGTGCCGCAACCACCGGGGAGCTGTTTTTT. This sequence encodes CAWSAATTGELFF. The full variable domain, rest sourced from reference TRBV30 and TRBJ2-2, is SQTIHQWPATLVQPVGSPLSLECTVEGTSNPNLYWYRQAAGRGLQLLFYSVGIGQISSEVPQNLSASRPQDRQFILSSKKLLLSDSGFYLCAWSAATTGELFFGEGSRLTVL.